The entry below gives a single T cell receptor (beta chain) sequence along with its context. Its matching antigen is unknown. A clone one base away is much larger, so this may be a read error. Researchers prepared the TCRbeta library using unique molecular identifiers, the study reports. TCRdb re-analysed the PCR reads in MiXCR, keeping a single row per CDR3 protein. The table has 250,000 to 300,000 distinct CDR3 sequences, about 9.5% seen once; the top ten hold less than 8%. The CDR3 has 16 residues. V lost 0 bases, J lost 5 bases, and 11 bases stayed unmatched. Germline V gene lookup returns CDR1 DFQATT and CDR2 SNEGSKA (reference sequence). The data belong to a study of T-cell reconstitution after alpha-beta-depleted transplantation in children. Study-level findings and limits: Recipient T cells and thymic progenitors that survived gave rise to the high TCRbeta diversity observed at day 60 in some patients. In patients about two months after transplant, alpha-beta T cells reportedly arose from several hundred expanded graft clones.

This clonotype was sampled from a boy younger than two with acute myeloid leukemia, due to receive a stem cell transplant. The rearrangement uses TRBV20-1 and TRBJ2-7, with 9 positions matching TRBD1. Sequenced material: PBMCs, taken before TCRalphabeta/CD19-depleted stem cell transplant. The CDR3 spells CSARDLLDRGSDEQYF. CDR3 nucleotide sequence: TGCAGTGCTAGAGACCTACTAGACAGGGGGTCCGACGAGCAGTACTTC.